This TCR beta chain was profiled in a study of post-analysis software for immune sequencing data. Study outcomes and limitations: TRBV5-6, TRBV5-1 and TRBV20-1 were among several TRBV segments more frequent in patients than controls.

A remark on this clonotype: The antigen is undetermined. The junction and the germline gene differ at one end; a read error may be behind it.

The CDR3 has 15 residues. CDR1 is SGHVS, CDR2 FNYEAQ, per germline. TCR beta cDNA libraries had unique molecular identifiers. TCRdb reprocessed the PCR reads via MiXCR and lists one record per CDR3 protein. The profile covers 350,000 to 500,000 distinct CDR3 sequences, with 30% to 45% appearing a single time and less than 8% taken by the ten largest. The receptor comes from a girl aged 2-10 years with multiple sclerosis. Sequenced: blood. The chain links TRBV7-6 to TRBJ2-1; D is uncertain. CDR3 loop: CASSKSMGSYKEQFF. In DNA, the CDR3 is TGTGCCAGCAGCAAAAGTATGGGCTCCTACAAGGAGCAGTTCTTC.